Shown below are 17 T cell receptor beta chains from a single sample sequenced in a study of blood T cells in healthy people across ages. It was with a sample-barcoded 5' primer and a J-beta primer mix that a second PCR of roughly 7 to 12 cycles was run. TCRdb itself ran the 5' RACE reads through MiXCR, one entry per CDR3 protein. The sample holds 800,000 to 950,000 distinct CDR3 sequences, about 27% seen once. This sample was also put to use in a study of T cells of mothers and their children.

The sequencing input was blood. These receptors originate from a woman in her thirties or forties in good health.

The sample holds a few counts of this clonotype. The chain has TRBV5-1 and TRBJ1-1; a possible D gene is TRBD1 (6 bases). From germline, CDR1 is SGHRS and CDR2 YFSETQ. Trimming took 0 bases from V and 1 from J, leaving 10 bases between them. The CDR3 runs to 15 residues. This CDR3 reads CASSLAGTSNTEAFF. CDR3 DNA sequence: TGCGCCAGCAGCTTGGCCGGGACATCGAACACTGAAGCTTTCTTT.

This clonotype was picked up many times. The chain has TRBV28 and TRBJ2-7, with D perhaps matching TRBD2 (6 bases). This CDR3 has 12 residues. Germline CDR1 MDHEN, CDR2 SYDVKM. Trimming cost V 6 bases and J 1 base, with 7 bases left between them. The CDR3 loop reads CASREGSYEQYF. In DNA form, the CDR3 reads TGTGCCAGCAGGGAGGGATCCTACGAGCAGTACTTC.

The table lists this clonotype with a few counts. This chain links TRBV28 with TRBJ1-2; possibly TRBD1 for D (6 bases). The V end lost 5 bases, the J end lost 1 base, and 17 bases lay between the germline ends. The V gene's germline CDR1 is MDHEN and CDR2 SYDVKM. The CDR3 is 16 residues long. The CDR3 sequence is CASSIGAGGVNYGYTF. CDR3 DNA: TGTGCCAGCAGTATTGGCGCCGGGGGCGTTAACTATGGCTACACCTTC.

The CDR3 region is CSARRGQLAFF. DNA of the CDR3: TGCAGTGCTAGGAGGGGACAGCTAGCTTTCTTT. The chain carries TRBV20-1 and TRBJ1-1; 7 bases align to TRBD1. Germline lookup yields CDR1 DFQATT and CDR2 SNEGSKA (reference sequence). The junction had 5 bases not matched to a gene; V was cut back by 3 bases and J by 10 bases. The CDR3 consists of 11 residues.

This clonotype was recorded a few times. This sequence joins TRBV29-1 and TRBJ2-1; tentatively, D is TRBD2 (5 bases). TRBJ2-7 explains the end of the DNA better; the J call may be wrong. The CDR3 sequence is 13 residues long. Germline V gives CDR1 SQVTM, CDR2 ANQGSEA. The CDR3 bases are TGCAGCACTACTAGGAGCTCCTACAATGAGCAGTACTTC. Amino acids: CSTTRSSYNEQYF.

The V call is TRBV28, the J call TRBJ2-7; D possibly corresponds to TRBD2 (6 bases). CDR3 size: 13 residues. Per the germline V gene, CDR1 is MDHEN and CDR2 is SYDVKM. Trimming took off 3 bases at V and 7 bases at J, with 13 bases between the two ends. The CDR3 DNA reads TGTGCCAGCAGTTTTCCCGACGGGGGAGAGCAGTACTTC. It yields the protein CASSFPDGGEQYF.

This clonotype was counted between two and nine times. This rearrangement joins TRBV12-3 or TRBV12-4 to TRBJ2-2; 7 nucleotides agree with TRBD1. This CDR3 is 15 amino acids long. With 6 bases clipped from V and 0 bases from J, the junction kept 4 bases outside the gene matches. The CDR3 DNA follows: TGTGCCAGCAGATATGGGACAGCGAACACCGGGGAGCTGTTTTTT. It is translated as CASRYGTANTGELFF.

The table lists this clonotype with a count of one. A much more abundant neighbour one base away suggests this may be a read error. The V and J genes are TRBV12-3 or TRBV12-4 and TRBJ2-3; TRBD2 might be the D (6 bases). The CDR3 totals 13 residues. The V end lost 8 bases, the J end lost 4 bases, and 13 bases lay between the germline ends. DNA for the CDR3: TGTGCCAGCGGAAGGGACTTCCCAGATACGCAGTATTTT. Translated: CASGRDFPDTQYF.

This clonotype was seen ten or more times. This sequence joins TRBV27 and TRBJ2-7, with D maybe TRBD1 (5 bases). There are 12 residues in the CDR3. Germline loops: CDR1 MNHEY, CDR2 SMNVEV (reference sequence). Deletions cut 5 bases from V and 6 bases from J, with 11 bases between. The CDR3 DNA sequence: TGTGCCAGCAGTAGGGGTCTCGGCGAGCAGTACTTC. It is translated as CASSRGLGEQYF.

The chain employs TRBV5-1 and TRBJ1-1; unclear D gene. The length of the CDR3 is 17 residues. V lost 0 bases, J lost 0 bases, and 15 bases lay in between. CDR1 is SGHRS, CDR2 YFSETQ, per germline. This chain's CDR3 is CASSLGGPRLMNTEAFF. CDR3 nucleotides: TGCGCCAGCAGCTTGGGAGGACCGCGGTTGATGAACACTGAAGCTTTCTTT.

This clonotype has only a few counts. The V gene is TRBV4-2, the J gene TRBJ1-2; TRBD1 matches 9 bases. The J segment lost 7 bases and the V segment lost 1 base, leaving 7 bases of the junction unmatched. The CDR3 consists of 15 residues. The germline gives CDR1 LGHNA, CDR2 YNFKEQ. CDR3: CASSQAQGAASGYTF. The CDR3 nucleotides read TGTGCCAGCAGCCAAGCACAGGGGGCGGCAAGTGGCTACACCTTC.

This clonotype was counted at least ten times. V gene TRBV5-1 combines with J gene TRBJ2-6, with D possibly called TRBD1 or TRBD2 (5 bases each). The CDR3 length is 15 residues. The V gene lost 0 bases and the J gene lost 4 bases, with 8 bases spanning the gap. Germline lookup yields CDR1 SGHRS and CDR2 YFSETQ. For the CDR3, the DNA is TGCGCCAGCAGCTTGGTAGGGACCGGGGCCAACGTCCTGACTTTC. Translated, it gives CASSLVGTGANVLTF.

The table lists this clonotype with many counts. The chain employs TRBV7-2 and TRBJ1-2, with a possible D match to TRBD1 (6 bases). The CDR3 is made up of 14 amino acids. V shed 7 bases and J shed 5 bases, with 17 bases lying between them. The germline V gene has CDR1 SGHTA and CDR2 FQGNSA. The DNA of the CDR3 is TGTGCCAGCAACCTAGCCGGGACACCATATGGCTACACCTTC. Amino acid sequence: CASNLAGTPYGYTF.

V usage is TRBV20-1 and J usage is TRBJ1-6, with D possibly matching TRBD1 (6 bases). Germline loops: CDR1 DFQATT, CDR2 SNEGSKA (reference sequence). The CDR3 length is 13 residues. The CDR3 loop is CILQGSFNSPLHF. For the CDR3, the DNA is TGCATATTACAGGGTTCGTTTAATTCACCCCTCCACTTT.

The chain couples TRBV11-2 to TRBJ2-5; D may be TRBD1 (6 bases). Trimming stripped 4 bases from V and 5 bases from J, with 17 bases between. Germline lookup yields CDR1 SGHAT and CDR2 FQNNGV. The CDR3 has 15 residues. CDR3 loop: CASSYTGSGQETQYF. The CDR3 bases are TGTGCCAGCAGCTACACAGGGTCAGGACAGGAGACCCAGTACTTC. The variable domain in full, completed from reference TRBV11-2 and TRBJ2-5, reads EAGVAQSPRYKIIEKRQSVAFWCNPISGHATLYWYQQILGQGPKLLIQFQNNGVVDDSQLPKDRFSAERLKGVDSTLKIQPAKLEDSAVYLCASSYTGSGQETQYFGPGTRLLVL.

V and J are TRBV5-6 and TRBJ1-2, with 11 nucleotides matching TRBD1. The length of the CDR3 is 14 residues. With 4 bases clipped from V and 4 bases from J, the junction kept 3 bases outside the gene matches. Germline CDR1 SGHDT, CDR2 YYEEEE. CDR3: CASSKDRGLYGYTF. The CDR3 nucleotides read TGTGCCAGCAGCAAGGACAGGGGGCTCTATGGCTACACCTTC.

This clonotype was counted only a few times. This chain connects TRBV11-2 to TRBJ2-7; TRBD2 aligns across 8 bases. The germline CDR1 and CDR2 sequences are SGHAT and FQNNGV. The length of the CDR3 is 15 residues. V lost 0 bases, J lost 4 bases, and 5 bases stayed unmatched. CDR3 nucleotide sequence: TGTGCCAGCAGCTTAGAAGCTAGCGGGCCATACGAGCAGTACTTC. Protein sequence: CASSLEASGPYEQYF.